These 17 T cell receptor beta chains share one sample of origin, sequenced in a study of T cells in Graves' hyperthyroidism and ophthalmopathy. From RNA transcripts, TCR beta CDR3 regions were amplified. First-round RT-PCR with HTBI primers amplified the TCR CDR3 region. Via MiXCR, TCRdb re-called the multiplex PCR reads, giving one row per CDR3 protein. Among 450,000 to 600,000 distinct CDR3 sequences, 14% were seen once, and the ten largest hold roughly 14%. Sequencing was carried out using blood. The receptor set was obtained from a woman between 35 and 50 years old with Graves' hyperthyroidism.

This clonotype was seen repeatedly, ten times or more. This chain connects TRBV6-1 to TRBJ2-7; no clear D gene. In germline, CDR1 is MNHNS, CDR2 SASEGT. The CDR3 is made up of 14 amino acids. Trimming removed 8 bases at V and 2 bases at J, with 16 bases between. This CDR3 is CASDDAAGAYEQYF. CDR3 DNA: TGTGCCAGCGATGATGCCGCCGGAGCCTACGAGCAGTACTTC.

This chain connects TRBV6-1 to TRBJ2-5; 9 bases are shared with TRBD1. V lost 5 bases and J lost 2; bases outside the gene matches: 6. The CDR3 spans 15 residues. Per germline, CDR1 MNHNS and CDR2 SASEGT. CDR3 residues: CASSYFGQGQETQYF. The CDR3 nucleotides read TGTGCCAGCAGTTATTTCGGACAGGGGCAAGAGACCCAGTACTTC.

This clonotype was picked up a small number of times. The chain recombines TRBV20-1 with TRBJ2-3; TRBD1 agrees at 8 bases. There are 14 residues in the CDR3. Germline V gives CDR1 DFQATT, CDR2 SNEGSKA (reference sequence). The J segment lost 3 bases and the V segment lost 4 bases, leaving 6 bases of the junction unmatched. CDR3 protein: CSAIPGQATDTQYF. CDR3 DNA: TGCAGTGCTATACCGGGACAGGCAACAGATACGCAGTATTTT.

This clonotype was observed many times. This chain connects TRBV28 to TRBJ1-4; D not certain. Trimming cost V 2 bases and J 2 bases, with 9 bases left between them. Germline loops: CDR1 MDHEN, CDR2 SYDVKM. The CDR3 consists of 15 residues. The CDR3 nucleotides read TGTGCCAGCAGTTTAGCCGGAGTGACTAATGAAAAACTGTTTTTT. It encodes CASSLAGVTNEKLFF.

This clonotype was counted at least ten times. J is TRBJ1-1 and V is TRBV20-1; D perhaps matches TRBD1 (5 bases). The V gene lost 5 bases and the J gene lost 5 bases, with 12 bases spanning the gap. Germline V CDR1 and CDR2: DFQATT, SNEGSKA (reference sequence). The CDR3 extends over 12 amino acids. CDR3 protein: CSASREGTEAFF. For the CDR3, the DNA is TGCAGTGCTTCCAGGGAGGGGACTGAAGCTTTCTTT.

The chain is built from TRBV2 and TRBJ1-1; D uncertain. V lost 3 bases and J 7 bases, leaving 6 bases between the germline ends. The CDR3 spans 11 residues. Germline V gene data show CDR1 as SNHLY and CDR2 as FYNNEI. Here the CDR3 DNA reads TGTGCCAGCAGTGATGTTGATGAAGCTTTCTTT. Residues: CASSDVDEAFF.

This clonotype was seen a few times. The CDR3 loop is CASSSGTGLWNEQFF. CDR3 nucleotide sequence: TGTGCCAGCAGTTCCGGGACAGGTCTTTGGAATGAGCAGTTCTTC. The chain couples TRBV2 to TRBJ2-1; the match to TRBD1 covers 8 bases. CDR3 length: 15 amino acids. CDR1 and CDR2 from the germline V gene are SNHLY and FYNNEI. With V trimmed by 5 bases and J by 7 bases, 10 bases remained unmatched. Full variable domain (remainder filled in from reference TRBV2 and TRBJ2-1): EPEVTQTPSHQVTQMGQEVILRCVPISNHLYFYWYRQILGQKVEFLVSFYNNEISEKSEIFDDQFSVERPDGSNFTLKIRSTKLEDSAMYFCASSSGTGLWNEQFFGPGTRLTVL.

This clonotype was seen at least ten times. One junction end does not reproduce the germline sequence, and a read error may be involved. The chain combines TRBV9 with TRBJ2-7, with 9 nucleotides matching TRBD1. From germline, CDR1 is SGDLS and CDR2 YYNGEE. This CDR3 has 15 residues. The CDR3 loop is CASSPPGQGSSEQYF. The CDR3 DNA follows: TGTGCCAGCAGCCCACCGGGACAGGGTTCCTCCGAGCAGTACTTC.

The sample holds a few counts of this clonotype. This chain joins TRBV19 and TRBJ1-1, with TRBD1 identical over 8 bases. The CDR3 spans 17 residues. In germline, CDR1 is LNHDA, CDR2 SQIVND (reference sequence). The ends lost 5 bases at V and 0 bases at J; junction bases unmatched: 11. CDR3 region: CASSSTGQGLLNTEAFF. CDR3 coding DNA: TGTGCCAGTAGTTCTACCGGACAGGGCCTATTGAACACTGAAGCTTTCTTT.

This clonotype showed up many times. The chain carries TRBV28 and TRBJ2-7; 10 nucleotides agree with TRBD2. This CDR3 is built from 17 residues. V lost 2 bases and J lost 3; bases outside the gene matches: 10. CDR1 and CDR2 (germline): MDHEN, SYDVKM. CDR3 protein: CASSLEGSGRADYEQYF. CDR3 DNA: TGTGCCAGCAGTTTAGAGGGGAGCGGGAGGGCCGACTACGAGCAGTACTTC.

This rearrangement joins TRBV7-6 to TRBJ2-1, with TRBD1 matching over 7 bases. Germline V gives CDR1 SGHVS, CDR2 FNYEAQ. Unmatched junction bases numbered 5, after V lost 2 bases and J lost 4 bases. This CDR3 contains 15 residues. Here the CDR3 reads CASSLNRQGYNEQFF. CDR3 nucleotide sequence: TGTGCCAGCAGCTTAAACCGACAGGGATACAATGAGCAGTTCTTC.

This clonotype has just a few counts. The V gene is TRBV6-5, the J gene TRBJ1-4; D is ambiguous. This CDR3 has 14 residues. Germline-derived CDR1 and CDR2 are MNHEY and SVGAGI. Trimming cost V 7 bases and J 5 bases, with 14 bases left between them. The CDR3 DNA sequence: TGTGCCAGCATGCGAGGGCGGACCAATGAAAAACTGTTTTTT. Residues: CASMRGRTNEKLFF.

This clonotype was recorded at least ten times. CDR3 protein: CASSRGQGRYYGYTF. The CDR3 bases are TGTGCCAGCAGTCGGGGACAGGGACGATACTATGGCTACACCTTC. This sequence joins TRBV28 and TRBJ1-2; 9 nucleotides line up with TRBD1. This CDR3 region has 15 residues. V dropped 5 bases and J dropped 3; count of bases not matched to a gene: 7. Germline V lookup: CDR1 MDHEN, CDR2 SYDVKM.

This clonotype was recorded at least ten times. V gene TRBV6-1 combines with J gene TRBJ2-1; D is possibly TRBD2 (7 bases). Trimming stripped 0 bases from V and 0 bases from J, with 18 bases between. CDR1 is MNHNS and CDR2 is SASEGT in the germline V gene. This CDR3 contains 19 residues. Here the CDR3 DNA reads TGTGCCAGCAGTGAAGCGGGATGGCGGGGGCAAGGCTCCTACAATGAGCAGTTCTTC. This translates into CASSEAGWRGQGSYNEQFF.

The sample holds many counts of this clonotype. The rearrangement joins TRBV28 to TRBJ2-1, with 7 bases that match TRBD1. This CDR3 region has 17 residues. J gave up 7 bases and V 5 bases, and 17 bases lay outside the gene matches. From germline, CDR1 is MDHEN and CDR2 SYDVKM. DNA of the CDR3: TGTGCCAGCAGTCCCCGACGACAGGGAGTCGGCGGGAATGAGCAGTTCTTC. This codes for CASSPRRQGVGGNEQFF.

The V call is TRBV2, the J call TRBJ2-2; TRBD2 aligns across 10 bases. The CDR3 is made up of 14 amino acids. Germline CDR1 is SNHLY and CDR2 is FYNNEI. The junction had 0 bases not matched to a gene; V was cut back by 3 bases and J by 5 bases. For the CDR3, the DNA is TGTGCCAGCAGTGAGGGACTAGCGACCGGGGAGCTGTTTTTT. It specifies CASSEGLATGELFF.

This clonotype has at least ten counts. V gene TRBV11-2 combines with J gene TRBJ2-4; D call uncertain. V lost 3 bases and J lost 0, with 6 bases in between. The CDR3 extends over 14 amino acids. Germline lookup yields CDR1 SGHAT and CDR2 FQNNGV. CDR3 protein: CASSFDAAKNIQYF. DNA for the CDR3: TGTGCCAGCAGCTTTGACGCAGCCAAAAACATTCAGTACTTC.